This passage covers 29 T cell receptor beta chains from one sample sequenced in a study of shared clonotypes between healthy human individuals. Clones were read by immunoSEQ multiplex PCR, and TCRdb kept only the in-frame ones, dropping some. The table shows 2 million or so clones, with 85% to 95% occurring only once. Sequenced material: naive CD4+ T cells sorted from blood. Sample subset: CD45RA+ positively selected. All receptors derive from a man between 18 and 35 years old in good health.

This chain uses TRBV5-1 with TRBJ2-5; D is unclear. V lost 7 bases, J lost 2 bases, and 12 bases lay in between. CDR3 length: 13 residues. The germline CDR1 and CDR2 sequences are SGHRS and YFSETQ. Here the CDR3 DNA reads TGCGCCAGCGGCCAGAGTGGGCAAGAGACCCAGTACTTC. It yields the protein CASGQSGQETQYF.

V gene TRBV5-1 combines with J gene TRBJ2-2, with TRBD1 matching 9 bases. The CDR3 spans 15 residues. CDR1 and CDR2 from the germline V gene are SGHRS and YFSETQ. With 6 bases clipped from V and 6 bases from J, the junction kept 9 bases outside the gene matches. The CDR3 bases are TGCGCCAGCAACTTTATGGGACAGGGCGCCGGGGAGCTGTTTTTT. This translates into CASNFMGQGAGELFF.

The chain links TRBV2 to TRBJ2-3; the D is unclear. CDR3 size: 15 residues. The V end was cut by 4 bases, the J end by 0 bases, with 11 bases between. Per germline, CDR1 SNHLY and CDR2 FYNNEI. CDR3 nucleotide sequence: TGTGCCAGCAGTGGGGTGTCCTCTAGCACAGATACGCAGTATTTT. It codes for CASSGVSSSTDTQYF.

A remark on this clone: A read error may explain this, as a much larger clone is one base away. The chain recombines TRBV10-3 with TRBJ2-7; no definite D call. V was clipped by 4 bases and J by 2 bases, with 9 bases between them. The length of the CDR3 is 13 residues. CDR1 and CDR2 from the germline V gene are ENHRY and SYGVKD. In nucleotides, the CDR3 is TGTGCCATCAGTGGGTCGCTAACCTACGAGCAGTACTTC. Protein sequence: CAISGSLTYEQYF.

The count of this clone is one. This chain joins TRBV5-1 and TRBJ2-5; D is possibly TRBD1 (5 bases). Trimming cost V 2 bases and J 3 bases, with 14 bases left between them. The germline gives CDR1 SGHRS, CDR2 YFSETQ. The CDR3 spans 15 residues. The CDR3 DNA sequence: TGCGCCAGCAGCTTCGACAGCGCGCCCGAAGAGACCCAGTACTTC. Amino acids: CASSFDSAPEETQYF.

This chain connects TRBV30 to TRBJ1-4; tentatively, D is TRBD1 (5 bases). The V end was cut by 4 bases, the J end by 0 bases, with 12 bases between. Per germline, CDR1 GTSNPN and CDR2 SVGIG (reference sequence). The CDR3 consists of 15 residues. The CDR3 DNA follows: TGTGCCTGGATAGTTGGGGCAACAACTAATGAAAAACTGTTTTTT. The encoded protein is CAWIVGATTNEKLFF.

V gene TRBV28 combines with J gene TRBJ1-1, with D unclear. CDR1 MDHEN and CDR2 SYDVKM come from the germline V gene. This CDR3 spans 11 amino acids. The V gene lost 7 bases and the J gene lost 6 bases, with 9 bases spanning the gap. CDR3 coding DNA: TGTGCCAGCACAGGACGGGCTGAAGCTTTCTTT. Its protein is CASTGRAEAFF.

In its sample, this clone was seen once. This chain joins TRBV30 and TRBJ2-1, with no clear D. The CDR3 contains 14 residues. Germline assignment: CDR1 GTSNPN and CDR2 SVGIG (reference sequence). Deletions cut 0 bases from V and 5 bases from J, with 11 bases between. The CDR3 DNA follows: TGTGCCTGGAGTGTAAGGACGCTTAACAATGAGCAGTTCTTC. As protein: CAWSVRTLNNEQFF.

The V and J genes are TRBV5-4 and TRBJ2-1; 10 nucleotides agree with TRBD2. V trimming: 0 bases; J trimming: 5 bases; junction bases outside the gene matches: 8. Germline lookup yields CDR1 SGHNT and CDR2 YYREEE (reference sequence). The CDR3 loop spans 17 amino acids. CDR3: CASSLEAGGMPHNEQFF. As DNA, the CDR3 is TGTGCCAGCAGCTTGGAAGCGGGAGGGATGCCCCACAATGAGCAGTTCTTC. The full variable domain, rest sourced from reference TRBV5-4 and TRBJ2-1, is ETGVTQSPTHLIKTRGQQVTLRCSSQSGHNTVSWYQQALGQGPQFIFQYYREEENGRGNFPPRFSGLQFPNYSSELNVNALELDDSALYLCASSLEAGGMPHNEQFFGPGTRLTVL.

This chain uses TRBV11-2 with TRBJ2-7; tentatively, D is TRBD1 (6 bases). This CDR3 contains 15 residues. Germline V gene sequence: CDR1 SGHAT, CDR2 FQNNGV. V lost 0 bases and J 2 bases, leaving 11 bases between the germline ends. The CDR3 region has the DNA TGTGCCAGCAGCTTAGATGGGGCAGGGGCCTACGAGCAGTACTTC. Protein product: CASSLDGAGAYEQYF.

The chain employs TRBV5-4 and TRBJ1-2; D remains unclear. Germline assignment: CDR1 SGHNT and CDR2 YYREEE (reference sequence). The germline V and J ends were trimmed by 4 bases and 4 bases, with 20 bases remaining between them. This CDR3 spans 16 amino acids. CDR3 sequence: CASSKDGLGRGYGYTF. CDR3 DNA: TGTGCCAGCAGCAAGGACGGATTAGGGAGAGGCTATGGCTACACCTTC.

The chain carries TRBV10-3 and TRBJ1-1; D is possibly TRBD1 (5 bases). Deletions cut 6 bases from V and 1 base from J, with 12 bases between. The CDR3 spans 14 residues. Germline CDR1 and CDR2: ENHRY and SYGVKD. The CDR3 region is CAIRRGTENTEAFF. In nucleotides, the CDR3 is TGTGCCATCAGAAGAGGGACGGAGAACACTGAAGCTTTCTTT.

This rearrangement joins TRBV2 to TRBJ1-1; D unresolved. This CDR3 is built from 11 residues. CDR1 and CDR2 (germline): SNHLY, FYNNEI. The V and J ends lost 9 bases and 4 bases respectively, with 9 bases between them. Here the CDR3 reads CASRLITEAFF. The CDR3 nucleotides are TGTGCCAGTAGACTGATCACTGAAGCTTTCTTT.

The rearrangement joins TRBV4-1 to TRBJ1-2, with D possibly being TRBD1 (6 bases). Germline CDR1 and CDR2: MGHRA and YSYEKL. Deletions cut 3 bases from V and 6 bases from J, with 20 bases between. This CDR3 is 16 amino acids long. CDR3 sequence (DNA): TGCGCCAGCAGCCAGCCCGCCCCAGGGGAATACGATGGCTACACCTTC. Its protein product is CASSQPAPGEYDGYTF.

This clone was counted a few times. V is TRBV28 and J is TRBJ2-7; D is possibly TRBD1 (6 bases). V lost 6 bases, J lost 2 bases, and 17 bases lay in between. This CDR3 region has 15 residues. Germline V gene lookup returns CDR1 MDHEN and CDR2 SYDVKM. The CDR3 is CASSTTGSVPYEQYF. In DNA, the CDR3 is TGTGCCAGCAGCACCACAGGGTCCGTTCCCTACGAGCAGTACTTC.

The rearrangement uses TRBV5-1 and TRBJ2-5; 12 bases map to TRBD2. The CDR3 length is 14 residues. Trimming took 3 bases from V and 5 from J; bases not matched to a gene: 2. The germline V gene has CDR1 SGHRS and CDR2 YFSETQ. The CDR3 DNA follows: TGCGCCAGCAGCTCTAGCGGGGGGGATGAGACCCAGTACTTC. This codes for CASSSSGGDETQYF.

The V gene is TRBV27, the J gene TRBJ2-7, with D hard to call. This CDR3 comprises 13 residues. Trimming pared 7 bases from V and 0 bases from J, leaving 10 bases between. CDR1 is MNHEY, CDR2 SMNVEV, per germline (reference sequence). CDR3 amino acids: CASKRPSSYEQYF. CDR3 DNA: TGTGCCAGCAAGCGACCAAGCTCCTACGAGCAGTACTTC.

This clone was found once. The rearrangement uses TRBV10-3 and TRBJ2-3, with 9 bases that match TRBD2. Germline CDR1 ENHRY, CDR2 SYGVKD. With 0 bases clipped from V and 2 bases from J, the junction kept 3 bases outside the gene matches. The CDR3 totals 16 residues. CDR3 region: CAISESASGITDTQYF. CDR3 in DNA: TGTGCCATCAGTGAGTCGGCTAGCGGGATCACAGATACGCAGTATTTT.

The chain employs TRBV2 and TRBJ2-6; 12 nucleotides match TRBD2. CDR3 length: 17 amino acids. V shed 10 bases and J 2 bases; nucleotides not matched to a gene: 9. The germline gives CDR1 SNHLY, CDR2 FYNNEI. The CDR3 sequence is CATPRTSGTPGANVLTF. CDR3 DNA: TGTGCCACCCCTCGGACTAGCGGGACGCCTGGGGCCAACGTCCTGACTTTC.

The chain carries TRBV4-1 and TRBJ2-3, with D unclear. CDR1 and CDR2 from the germline V gene are MGHRA and YSYEKL. Trimming shortened V by 3 bases and J by 2 bases, and 15 bases separated the two germline ends. The CDR3 is 16 residues long. The CDR3 nucleotides are TGCGCCAGCAGCCAGACAAGTCCGTCCATCACAGATACGCAGTATTTT. This sequence encodes CASSQTSPSITDTQYF.

The chain has TRBV6-5 and TRBJ1-1; D unresolved. Trimming stripped 0 bases from V and 1 base from J, with 9 bases between. The germline V gene has CDR1 MNHEY and CDR2 SVGAGI. The CDR3 consists of 15 residues. In DNA, the CDR3 is TGTGCCAGCAGTTACTCTGTATCAGGGAACACTGAAGCTTTCTTT. Protein product: CASSYSVSGNTEAFF.

The chain has TRBV2 and TRBJ2-5; tentatively, D is TRBD2 (7 bases). V was pared by 10 bases and J by 5 bases, with 26 bases between. CDR1 and CDR2 (germline): SNHLY, FYNNEI. The CDR3 sequence is 16 residues long. This chain's CDR3 is CATTPQRGGRLETQYF. CDR3 in DNA: TGTGCCACCACCCCCCAGAGGGGGGGGCGGTTGGAGACCCAGTACTTC.

This clone was observed a single time. The genes are TRBV6-5 and TRBJ2-7, with a weak D call TRBD2 (5 bases). Deletions cut 5 bases from V and 2 bases from J, with 10 bases between. CDR3 length equals 13 residues. CDR1 and CDR2 from the germline V gene are MNHEY and SVGAGI. Written as DNA, the CDR3 is TGTGCCAGCAGTCGGGGTCGGGCCTACGAGCAGTACTTC. Its translation: CASSRGRAYEQYF.

The rearrangement joins TRBV5-4 to TRBJ2-1; 9 positions match TRBD2. Germline V gene lookup returns CDR1 SGHNT and CDR2 YYREEE (reference sequence). J was trimmed by 3 bases and V by 2 bases; bases with no gene match: 3. There are 15 residues in the CDR3. The CDR3 DNA reads as TGTGCCAGCAGCTTTCCAGCGGGAGGCTACAATGAGCAGTTCTTC. The encoded protein is CASSFPAGGYNEQFF. The full variable domain, completed using reference TRBV5-4 and TRBJ2-1, is ETGVTQSPTHLIKTRGQQVTLRCSSQSGHNTVSWYQQALGQGPQFIFQYYREEENGRGNFPPRFSGLQFPNYSSELNVNALELDDSALYLCASSFPAGGYNEQFFGPGTRLTVL.

Concerning this clone: At one of its ends the junction is not consistent with the germline gene, which may arise from a read error. The genes are TRBV15 and TRBJ1-1; possible D gene TRBD1, 5 bases. CDR1 and CDR2 (germline): LNHNV, YYDKDF (reference sequence). The CDR3 spans 15 residues. The DNA of the CDR3 is TGTGCCACCAGCAAGAGGCCCTTAACCGGGACTGCAGCTTTCTTT. Its translation is CATSKRPLTGTAAFF.

The V call is TRBV4-1, the J call TRBJ1-3; D is undetermined. The CDR3 consists of 17 residues. The germline V gene encodes CDR1 MGHRA and CDR2 YSYEKL. V dropped 1 base and J dropped 4 bases, with 17 bases sitting between them. In nucleotides, the CDR3 is TGCGCCAGCAGCCAAGTCCGGGGAACAGCGTCGGGAAACACCATATATTTT. It translates to CASSQVRGTASGNTIYF.

The rearrangement links TRBV10-2 to TRBJ2-1, with 9 bases fitting TRBD2. The CDR3 sequence is 15 residues long. V trimming: 0 bases; J trimming: 7 bases; junction bases outside the gene matches: 4. The germline V gene has CDR1 WSHSY and CDR2 SAAADI. Here the CDR3 reads CASSESGTSRNEQFF. The CDR3 DNA sequence: TGCGCCAGCAGTGAGTCCGGGACTAGCCGAAATGAGCAGTTCTTC.

The chain recombines TRBV5-4 with TRBJ1-3; D is undetermined. With 0 bases removed from V and 2 bases from J, the gap between germline ends came to 6 bases. This CDR3 has 14 amino acids. Per the germline V gene, CDR1 is SGHNT and CDR2 is YYREEE (reference sequence). Written as DNA, the CDR3 is TGTGCCAGCAGCTTGGTAGGTCCTGGAAACACCATATATTTT. Encoded protein: CASSLVGPGNTIYF.

J is TRBJ2-5 and V is TRBV4-3, with no clear D. Germline CDR1 LGHNA, CDR2 YSLEER. Between the trimmed V and J ends, which lost 0 bases and 5 bases, there was a span of 7 bases. The CDR3 spans 13 residues. DNA of the CDR3: TGCGCCAGCAGCCAAGACTGGGGTGAGACCCAGTACTTC. Translated, it gives CASSQDWGETQYF.